The 8 T cell receptor beta chains below all came from one sample that was sequenced in a study of control samples from healthy donors and cancer patients. Clones were read by immunoSEQ multiplex PCR, and TCRdb kept only the in-frame ones, dropping some. The top ten hold around 5.7% of the sample, which has some 74,000 clones, roughly 88% seen once. The specimen sequenced was blood. Every receptor here comes from a woman in her fifties or sixties in good health.

The chain links TRBV14 to TRBJ2-1; D possibly matches TRBD1 or TRBD2 (5 bases each). V was clipped by 4 bases and J by 6 bases, with 25 bases between them. The CDR3 has 18 amino acids. The germline V gene encodes CDR1 SGHDN and CDR2 FVKESK. CDR3 residues: CASSLIRNEGKGFNEQFF. The CDR3 DNA is TGTGCCAGCAGCCTCATAAGAAACGAGGGTAAGGGGTTCAATGAGCAGTTCTTC. The variable domain in full, with the rest retrieved from reference TRBV14 and TRBJ2-1, is EAGVTQFPSHSVIEKGQTVTLRCDPISGHDNLYWYRRVMGKEIKFLLHFVKESKQDESGMPNNRFLAERTGGTYSTLKVQPAELEDSGVYFCASSLIRNEGKGFNEQFFGPGTRLTVL.

The rearrangement joins TRBV29-1 to TRBJ2-1; 9 nucleotides match TRBD1. Germline values: CDR1 SQVTM, CDR2 ANQGSEA. Trimming took 1 base from V and 7 from J; bases not matched to a gene: 5. The CDR3 runs 14 residues. As DNA, the CDR3 is TGCAGCGTTGAAGGTGGACAGGGGAGGAATGAGCAGTTCTTC. It translates to CSVEGGQGRNEQFF.

V is TRBV12-5 and J is TRBJ2-4, with D tentatively TRBD1 (6 bases). The CDR3 is 15 residues long. Trimming removed 4 bases at V and 7 bases at J, with 17 bases between. CDR1 and CDR2 from the germline V gene are LGHNT and FRNRAP. CDR3 in DNA: TGTGCTAGTGGTTCCACCCGGACAGAGGGGAACATTCAGTACTTC. Encoded protein: CASGSTRTEGNIQYF.

This chain connects TRBV12-5 to TRBJ1-2; TRBD1 agrees at 9 bases. The germline V gene has CDR1 LGHNT and CDR2 FRNRAP. Trimming cost V 1 base and J 10 bases; bases outside gene matches: 10. This CDR3 contains 15 residues. The CDR3 bases are TGTGCTAGTGGTTTGGCAACGACAGGGGGGTTGGACTACACCTTC. Translation: CASGLATTGGLDYTF. The complete variable domain, with remaining parts taken from reference TRBV12-5 and TRBJ1-2, reads DARVTQTPRHKVTEMGQEVTMRCQPILGHNTVFWYRQTMMQGLELLAYFRNRAPLDDSGMPKDRFSAEMPDATLATLKIQPSEPRDSAVYFCASGLATTGGLDYTFGSGTRLTVV.

V gene TRBV4-1 combines with J gene TRBJ2-3; 7 bases map to TRBD2. This CDR3 contains 17 residues. Germline CDR1 and CDR2: MGHRA and YSYEKL. J was trimmed by 4 bases and V by 0 bases; bases with no gene match: 10. The CDR3: CASSQEERQSGADTQYF. The DNA of the CDR3 is TGCGCCAGCAGCCAAGAGGAAAGGCAAAGCGGGGCAGATACGCAGTATTTT.

The chain employs TRBV2 and TRBJ2-1; 12 bases align to TRBD2. This CDR3 has 15 residues. CDR1 is SNHLY, CDR2 FYNNEI, per germline. The V and J ends lost 7 bases and 8 bases, in that order; junction bases with no gene match: 9. CDR3 region: CASTVLAGGDDEQFF. The CDR3 DNA reads as TGTGCCAGCACCGTACTAGCGGGGGGCGATGATGAGCAGTTCTTC.

The rearrangement joins TRBV5-1 to TRBJ1-6; 7 bases are a match to TRBD1. With 4 bases clipped from V and 10 bases from J, the junction kept 11 bases outside the gene matches. CDR3 length: 15 amino acids. Per the germline V gene, CDR1 is SGHRS and CDR2 is YFSETQ. The CDR3 DNA is TGCGCCAGCAGCGACGAGACAGGGCAGGGCTCACCCCTCCACTTT. Translation: CASSDETGQGSPLHF.

The chain carries TRBV6-6 and TRBJ2-1; the D is unclear. The CDR3 sequence is 13 residues long. V shed 7 bases and J shed 5 bases, with 12 bases lying between them. CDR1 and CDR2 (germline): MNHNY, SVGAGI (reference sequence). Here the CDR3 reads CASNPRTDNEQFF. Written as DNA, the CDR3 is TGTGCCAGCAACCCTAGGACCGACAATGAGCAGTTCTTC.